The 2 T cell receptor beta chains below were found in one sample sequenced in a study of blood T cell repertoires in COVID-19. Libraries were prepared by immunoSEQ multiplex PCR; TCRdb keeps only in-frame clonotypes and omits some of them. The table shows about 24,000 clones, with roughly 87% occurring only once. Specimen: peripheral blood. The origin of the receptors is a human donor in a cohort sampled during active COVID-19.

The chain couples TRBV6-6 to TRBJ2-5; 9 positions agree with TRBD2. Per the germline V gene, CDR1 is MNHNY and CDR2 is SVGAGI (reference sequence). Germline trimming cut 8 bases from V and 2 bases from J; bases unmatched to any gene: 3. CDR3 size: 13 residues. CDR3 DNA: TGTGCCAGCCGACTAGCGGCACAAGAGACCCAGTACTTC. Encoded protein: CASRLAAQETQYF.

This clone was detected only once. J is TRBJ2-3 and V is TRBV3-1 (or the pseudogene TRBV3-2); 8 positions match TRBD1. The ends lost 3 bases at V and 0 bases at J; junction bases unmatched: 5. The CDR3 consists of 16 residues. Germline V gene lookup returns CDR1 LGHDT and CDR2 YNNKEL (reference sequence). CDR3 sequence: CASSQGQDWSTDTQYF. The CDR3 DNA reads TGTGCCAGCAGCCAGGGACAGGATTGGAGCACAGATACGCAGTATTTT.